Below are 22 T cell receptor beta chains sequenced from a single sample in a study of cytomegalovirus exposure and HLA in healthy donors. Researchers ran the PCR with 60 Vbeta and 13 Jbeta primers. Measured with immunoSEQ multiplex PCR; TCRdb has only the in-frame clones, and not every one. The table includes some 150,000 clones, approximately 79% detected once. Sequenced sample: PBMCs. The receptor source for this set is a male donor in good health and CMV-seronegative.

The V gene is TRBV5-6, the J gene TRBJ2-3; 8 bases fit TRBD1. Germline CDR1 reads SGHDT; CDR2 reads YYEEEE. J gave up 11 bases and V 1 base, and 15 bases lay outside the gene matches. This CDR3 comprises 16 residues. This CDR3 reads CASSLWGEPGGSRQYF. CDR3 DNA sequence: TGTGCCAGCAGCTTGTGGGGTGAACCAGGGGGCAGCAGGCAGTATTTT.

V is TRBV19 and J is TRBJ2-1; weak D call: TRBD2 (8 bases). Deletions cut 6 bases from V and 4 bases from J, with 19 bases between. Germline loops: CDR1 LNHDA, CDR2 SQIVND (reference sequence). This CDR3 has 16 residues. CDR3 amino acids: CASSRREGAAYNEQFF. The CDR3 DNA reads as TGTGCCAGTAGCCGCCGGGAGGGGGCGGCATACAATGAGCAGTTCTTC. Drawing the rest from reference TRBV19 and TRBJ2-1, the complete variable domain is DGGITQSPKYLFRKEGQNVTLSCEQNLNHDAMYWYRQDPGQGLRLIYYSQIVNDFQKGDIAEGYSVSREKKESFPLTVTSAQKNPTAFYLCASSRREGAAYNEQFFGPGTRLTVL.

The chain recombines TRBV5-1 with TRBJ1-3; the D gene is possibly TRBD1 (5 bases). CDR1 SGHRS and CDR2 YFSETQ come from the germline V gene. The CDR3 extends over 15 amino acids. The V and J ends lost 4 bases and 0 bases respectively, with 11 bases between them. The DNA for the CDR3 is TGCGCCAGCAGCCGTCGGGGGAACTCTGGAAACACCATATATTTT. It translates to CASSRRGNSGNTIYF.

CDR3 coding DNA: TGTGCCAGCAGCTTGGGGGGGGATAACACAGATACGCAGTATTTT. This encodes CASSLGGDNTDTQYF. The V call is TRBV7-9, the J call TRBJ2-3; 7 nucleotides align to TRBD2. There are 15 residues in the CDR3. Germline values: CDR1 SEHNR, CDR2 FQNEAQ (reference sequence). J gave up 2 bases and V 3 bases, and 5 bases lay outside the gene matches.

The chain carries TRBV7-6 and TRBJ1-1; the match to TRBD1 covers 11 bases. Germline V CDR1 and CDR2: SGHVS, FNYEAQ. CDR3 length: 17 amino acids. V shed 5 bases, J shed 5 bases, and the junction held 13 bases outside the gene matches. The DNA of the CDR3 is TGTGCCAGCAGCCCGAATAACGGACAGGGGGCGCGAACTGAAGCTTTCTTT. Translated: CASSPNNGQGARTEAFF.

The chain employs TRBV11-2 and TRBJ1-2; a possible D gene is TRBD1 (6 bases). This CDR3 contains 15 residues. The germline V and J ends were trimmed by 0 bases and 6 bases, with 14 bases remaining between them. From germline, CDR1 is SGHAT and CDR2 FQNNGV. CDR3 protein: CASSLDLEQGNGYTF. CDR3 bases: TGTGCCAGCAGCTTAGATCTTGAACAGGGCAATGGCTACACCTTC.

The chain couples TRBV7-8 to TRBJ2-3, with 9 bases that match TRBD1. The V gene end was trimmed by 5 bases and the J gene end by 2 bases; junction bases not matched to a gene: 8. CDR3 length equals 16 residues. Germline-derived CDR1 and CDR2 are SGHVS and FQNEAQ. The DNA for the CDR3 is TGTGCCAGCAGCCGAAACAGGGGGCGCGTCACAGATACGCAGTATTTT. Its protein product is CASSRNRGRVTDTQYF.

V and J are TRBV19 and TRBJ1-3, with D possibly TRBD1 on 6 matching bases. V dropped 3 bases and J dropped 1 base, with 7 bases sitting between them. Germline V lookup: CDR1 LNHDA, CDR2 SQIVND (reference sequence). The CDR3 has 14 residues. The CDR3 loop reads CASSIRGSGNTIYF. In DNA, the CDR3 is TGTGCCAGTAGTATCAGGGGATCTGGAAACACCATATATTTT.

The J gene is TRBJ2-7, the V gene TRBV13, with D possibly being TRBD2 (5 bases). The CDR3 runs to 13 residues. V gave up 5 bases and J gave up 3 bases, with 11 bases separating them. Germline CDR1 reads PRHDT; CDR2 reads FYEKMQ (reference sequence). The chain's CDR3 is CASSPGLDYEQYF. Written as DNA, the CDR3 is TGTGCCAGCAGCCCCGGACTGGACTACGAGCAGTACTTC.

The V call is TRBV9, the J call TRBJ2-3, with D hard to call. V was pared by 1 base and J by 3 bases, with 9 bases between. The germline V gene has CDR1 SGDLS and CDR2 YYNGEE. The CDR3 is 14 residues long. In DNA form, the CDR3 reads TGTGCCAGCAGCGTAACCCCCCAGACAGATACGCAGTATTTT. This translates into CASSVTPQTDTQYF.

J is TRBJ1-1 and V is TRBV6-6; 7 bases agree with TRBD1. J lost 1 base, V lost 6 bases, and 8 bases had no gene match. The length of the CDR3 is 15 residues. Germline V CDR1 and CDR2: MNHNY, SVGAGI (reference sequence). The CDR3 reads CASRLPGQKNTEAFF. The CDR3 DNA sequence: TGTGCCAGCAGACTCCCGGGACAGAAGAACACTGAAGCTTTCTTT.

This clone was observed a single time. The rearrangement joins TRBV19 to TRBJ1-6, with D possibly TRBD1 on 6 matching bases. The length of the CDR3 is 18 residues. With 0 bases removed from V and 0 bases from J, the gap between germline ends came to 12 bases. Looked up from germline, CDR1 is LNHDA and CDR2 is SQIVND (reference sequence). Here the CDR3 DNA reads TGTGCCAGTAGTATAGATCGAACAGGGAGCTCCTATAATTCACCCCTCCACTTT. Translating gives CASSIDRTGSSYNSPLHF.

The chain is built from TRBV11-3 and TRBJ1-4; 7 nucleotides align to TRBD1. V lost 5 bases and J lost 8; bases outside the gene matches: 8. The CDR3 sequence is 14 residues long. CDR1 is SGHNT, CDR2 YENEEA, per germline. This chain's CDR3 is CASSPEGTVEKLFF. CDR3 coding DNA: TGTGCCAGCAGCCCTGAAGGGACAGTAGAAAAACTGTTTTTT.

The chain carries TRBV19 and TRBJ2-7, with D maybe TRBD1 (5 bases). There are 15 residues in the CDR3. V lost 5 bases, J lost 0 bases, and 14 bases lay in between. Germline CDR1 LNHDA, CDR2 SQIVND (reference sequence). CDR3 residues: CASSSSGYSSYEQYF. CDR3 nucleotide sequence: TGTGCCAGTAGTTCTTCAGGGTATAGCTCCTACGAGCAGTACTTC.

The J gene is TRBJ2-7, the V gene TRBV6-5; 8 bases agree with TRBD1. This CDR3 contains 14 residues. The V gene's germline CDR1 is MNHEY and CDR2 SVGAGI. V lost 6 bases, J lost 9 bases, and 13 bases stayed unmatched. CDR3 sequence: CASRRRQGHVGQYF. DNA of the CDR3: TGTGCCAGCAGGCGAAGACAGGGGCACGTAGGGCAGTACTTC.

This chain connects TRBV5-4 to TRBJ2-3; 7 bases fit TRBD1. The V gene's germline CDR1 is SGHNT and CDR2 YYREEE (reference sequence). The CDR3 spans 16 residues. J lost 0 bases, V lost 5 bases, and 9 bases had no gene match. The CDR3 DNA reads TGTGCCAGCAGTCCCTCCAAGGGGGCGAGCACAGATACGCAGTATTTT. It specifies CASSPSKGASTDTQYF.

This chain uses TRBV10-3 with TRBJ1-3; 8 bases agree with TRBD1. Germline values: CDR1 ENHRY, CDR2 SYGVKD. The CDR3 runs 15 residues. J was trimmed by 4 bases and V by 3 bases; bases with no gene match: 5. The CDR3 loop reads CAISELTGVGNTIYF. The CDR3 DNA is TGTGCCATCAGTGAACTGACAGGGGTAGGAAACACCATATATTTT.

This chain links TRBV7-8 with TRBJ1-5; no reliable D call. In germline, CDR1 is SGHVS, CDR2 FQNEAQ. This CDR3 has 13 amino acids. Deletions cut 1 base from V and 7 bases from J, with 8 bases between. CDR3 nucleotides: TGTGCCAGCAGCTTAGGCGGGAGCCAGCCCCAGCATTTT. This translates into CASSLGGSQPQHF.

V and J are TRBV7-9 and TRBJ2-7, with D unclear. The CDR3 spans 11 residues. Trimming removed 5 bases from V and 3 bases from J, with 5 bases in between. From germline, CDR1 is SEHNR and CDR2 FQNEAQ (reference sequence). The CDR3 reads CASSEYYEQYF. CDR3 nucleotides: TGTGCCAGCAGCGAGTACTACGAGCAGTACTTC.

Here the CDR3 reads CASSPGGENTEAFF. CDR3 DNA sequence: TGTGCCAGCAGCCCAGGGGGCGAGAACACTGAAGCTTTCTTT. The chain is built from TRBV6-5 and TRBJ1-1; TRBD1 matches at 8 bases. The J segment lost 1 base and the V segment lost 6 bases, leaving 4 bases of the junction unmatched. This CDR3 spans 14 amino acids. Germline CDR1 and CDR2: MNHEY and SVGAGI.

The chain uses TRBV4-1 and TRBJ2-7, with D perhaps matching TRBD2 (7 bases). Deletions cut 0 bases from V and 2 bases from J, with 14 bases between. Germline V gene sequence: CDR1 MGHRA, CDR2 YSYEKL. This CDR3 contains 16 residues. The CDR3 DNA reads as TGCGCCAGCAGCCAAGATCATGCGGGGGCCACCTACGAGCAGTACTTC. Translated: CASSQDHAGATYEQYF.

V gene TRBV14 combines with J gene TRBJ1-2; D might be TRBD1 (6 bases). V was cut by 2 bases and J by 4 bases, with 14 bases left in between. The germline CDR1 and CDR2 sequences are SGHDN and FVKESK. The CDR3 totals 15 residues. The CDR3 DNA sequence: TGTGCCAGCAGCCAATCCTCCAGGGGATTCTATGGCTACACCTTC. The encoded protein is CASSQSSRGFYGYTF. The full variable domain, with the rest looked up from reference TRBV14 and TRBJ1-2, is EAGVTQFPSHSVIEKGQTVTLRCDPISGHDNLYWYRRVMGKEIKFLLHFVKESKQDESGMPNNRFLAERTGGTYSTLKVQPAELEDSGVYFCASSQSSRGFYGYTFGSGTRLTVV.